This TCR beta chain was observed in a study of shared clonotypes between healthy human individuals. Trimming removed 4 bases at V and 0 bases at J, with 11 bases between. CDR1 and CDR2 (germline): SGDLS, YYNGEE. The CDR3 is made up of 15 amino acids. Sequencing used immunoSEQ multiplex PCR; TCRdb keeps in-frame clones, though not all of them. Of 2,500,000 or so clones listed, around nine tenths are singletons. The TCR sequence derives from a young man in good health. The sequenced material came from naive CD4+ T cells sorted from blood. The subset here: CD45RA+ positively selected. The V call is TRBV9, the J call TRBJ1-5, with D hard to call. CDR3 DNA: TGTGCCAGCAGCCCTCGATGGGATAGCAATCAGCCCCAGCATTTT. Its translation is CASSPRWDSNQPQHF.